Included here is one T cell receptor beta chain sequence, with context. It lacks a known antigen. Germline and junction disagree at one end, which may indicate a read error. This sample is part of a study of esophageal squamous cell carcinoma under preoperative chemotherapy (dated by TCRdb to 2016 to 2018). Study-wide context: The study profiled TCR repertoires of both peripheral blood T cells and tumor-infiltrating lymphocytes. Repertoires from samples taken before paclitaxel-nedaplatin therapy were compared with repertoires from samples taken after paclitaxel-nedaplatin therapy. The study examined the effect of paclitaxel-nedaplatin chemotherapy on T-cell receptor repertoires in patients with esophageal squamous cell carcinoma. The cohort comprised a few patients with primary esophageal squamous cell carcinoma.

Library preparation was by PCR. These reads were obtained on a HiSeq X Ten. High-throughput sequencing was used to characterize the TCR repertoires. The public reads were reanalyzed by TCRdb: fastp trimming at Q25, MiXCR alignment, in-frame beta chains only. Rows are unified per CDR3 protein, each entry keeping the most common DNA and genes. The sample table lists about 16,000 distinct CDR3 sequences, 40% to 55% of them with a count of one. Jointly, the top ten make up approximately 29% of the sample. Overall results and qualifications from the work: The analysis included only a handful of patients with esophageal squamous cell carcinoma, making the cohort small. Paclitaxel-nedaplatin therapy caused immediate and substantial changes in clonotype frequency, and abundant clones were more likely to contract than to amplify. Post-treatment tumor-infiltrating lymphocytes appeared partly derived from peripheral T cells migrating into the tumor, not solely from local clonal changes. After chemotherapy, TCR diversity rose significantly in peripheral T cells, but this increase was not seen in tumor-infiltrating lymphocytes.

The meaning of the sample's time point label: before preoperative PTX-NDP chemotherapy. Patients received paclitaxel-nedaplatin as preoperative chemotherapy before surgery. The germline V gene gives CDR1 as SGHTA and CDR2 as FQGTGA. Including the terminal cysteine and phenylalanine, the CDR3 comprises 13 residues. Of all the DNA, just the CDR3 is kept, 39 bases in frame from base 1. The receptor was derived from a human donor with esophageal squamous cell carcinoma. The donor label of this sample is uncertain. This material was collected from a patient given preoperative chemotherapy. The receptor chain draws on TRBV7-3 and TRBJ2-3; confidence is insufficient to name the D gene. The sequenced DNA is TGTGCCAGCAGGGCACACGACACAGAGACGCAGTATTTT. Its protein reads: CASRAHDTETQYF.